This T cell receptor (beta chain) was identified in a study of cytomegalovirus exposure and HLA in healthy donors. Study-wide background: The use of the same platform for the 95 to 150 validation repertoires and the roughly 680 first-cohort repertoires was reported by a later analysis. Overall study findings and caveats: CMV antigen specificity of a few CMV-associated chains was confirmed in vitro. In the roughly 130 validation repertoires, a later analysis found that first-cohort TCR clusters tended to co-occur.

It was the 120-subject validation cohort, separate from the roughly 700-subject first cohort, to which the donors belonged. This clone was seen just once. The antigen remains undetermined. TCRdb's copy holds only in-frame clones and misses some; the assay was immunoSEQ multiplex PCR. In the table there are about 88,000 clones, almost 85% of which are singletons. The CDR3 runs to 16 residues. V dropped 4 bases and J dropped 0 bases, with 13 bases sitting between them. Germline assignment: CDR1 SGHTA and CDR2 FQGNSA. The chain is built from TRBV7-2 and TRBJ1-5, with a tentative D call TRBD1 (6 bases). The clonotype originates from a woman in her late teens or twenties in good health and CMV-seropositive. The sample comprised PBMCs. The CDR3 DNA follows: TGTGCCAGCAGCTACGGGACAATCTATAGCAATCAGCCCCAGCATTTT. Its protein product is CASSYGTIYSNQPQHF.